Described below is a single TCR beta chain sequence and its context. Antigen specificity is unknown. Clones were sequenced by immunoSEQ multiplex PCR, and TCRdb holds only the in-frame ones, with some missing. The table shows around 100,000 clones, with approximately 93% occurring only once. This entry comes from a study of graft-versus-host responses after intestinal transplantation. For the study at large: Transplants given to recipients were multivisceral, liver-intestinal, or isolated intestinal. Uniformly, recipients were administered anti-thymocyte globulin induction with subsequent tacrolimus and steroids for approximately three years. General study results and limits: High graft-versus-host to host-versus-graft T cell clonal ratios marked allografts of patients with graft-donor macrochimerism. Investigators detected GvH clones in recipient marrow, with some emerging earlier in ileum or blood.

Trimming removed 5 bases at V and 6 bases at J, with 14 bases between. The CDR3 has 14 amino acids. Germline V gene lookup returns CDR1 MGHDK and CDR2 SYGVNS. The TCR originated in a human donor who was the organ donor for an intestinal transplant. The specimen comprised unstimulated CD8+ T cells sorted from spleen or lymph node cells, sampled before transplant. The genes are TRBV25-1 and TRBJ2-1; perhaps TRBD1 as D (5 bases). The CDR3 loop is CASSPQRQGNEQFF. DNA of the CDR3: TGTGCCAGCAGTCCCCAAAGGCAGGGCAATGAGCAGTTCTTC.